One and the same sample provided the 11 T cell receptor beta chains below, sequenced in a study of control samples from healthy donors and cancer patients (dated by TCRdb to 2020 to 2021). Libraries were constructed by the immunoSEQ multiplex PCR assay. In TCRdb, the immuneACCESS table is reduced to in-frame sequences with V and J assigned. These tables do not hold every clone; where another copy was compared, an unresolved V gene accounts for under half, and the others remain unexplained. Within this sample are about 26,000 clones, with approximately 85% of them counted one time only. The ten largest clones represent around 23% of the sample. The sequencing sample was made of PBMCs. All receptors derive from a man in his fifties or sixties with colorectal cancer.

The V call is TRBV19, the J call TRBJ2-7, with 7 bases fitting TRBD1. The J segment lost 2 bases and the V segment lost 5 bases, leaving 9 bases of the junction unmatched. The CDR3 sequence is 15 residues long. Germline V gene data show CDR1 as LNHDA and CDR2 as SQIVND (reference sequence). CDR3 DNA: TGTGCCAGTAGTCATTCCGGGACAGATACCTACGAGCAGTACGTC. Its protein product is CASSHSGTDTYEQYV.

This clone was counted a single time. The chain employs TRBV6-5 and TRBJ1-1; perhaps TRBD1 as D (5 bases). The V and J ends lost 9 bases and 5 bases respectively, with 16 bases between them. CDR3 length: 13 amino acids. Germline-derived CDR1 and CDR2 are MNHEY and SVGAGI. CDR3 sequence: CASRAGTYTEAFF. DNA of the CDR3: TGTGCCAGTCGGGCAGGGACCTATACTGAAGCTTTCTTT.

The J gene is TRBJ2-5, the V gene TRBV5-5; D ambiguous. Germline V gene data show CDR1 as SGHKS and CDR2 as YYEKEE (reference sequence). The ends were cut back, 5 bases at V and 1 base at J, with 9 bases in the middle. This CDR3 spans 13 amino acids. CDR3 nucleotides: TGTGCCAGCAGTCTAACGAGCCAAGAGACCCAGTACTTC. Its protein is CASSLTSQETQYF.

This chain uses TRBV11-2 with TRBJ2-3; D perhaps matches TRBD1 (6 bases). Germline V gene lookup returns CDR1 SGHAT and CDR2 FQNNGV. The CDR3 is 14 residues long. V shed 5 bases and J shed 2 bases, with 11 bases lying between them. The CDR3 is CASSIRQDTDTQYF. The CDR3 nucleotides read TGTGCCAGCAGCATCAGACAGGACACAGATACGCAGTATTTT.

This chain uses TRBV12-3 or TRBV12-4 with TRBJ1-6; D is possibly TRBD1 (6 bases). The CDR3 length is 13 residues. V was pared by 6 bases and J by 10 bases, with 13 bases between. Here the CDR3 DNA reads TGTGCCAGCAGCCTCTCGGGGGCATCACCCCTCCACTTT. Its protein product is CASSLSGASPLHF.

The chain recombines TRBV5-1 with TRBJ2-3, with D unclear. The germline V gene encodes CDR1 SGHRS and CDR2 YFSETQ. This CDR3 contains 14 residues. Trimming pared 0 bases from V and 2 bases from J, leaving 7 bases between. The CDR3 DNA sequence: TGCGCCAGCAGCTTGGGATTTTTCACAGATACGCAGTATTTT. Its protein is CASSLGFFTDTQYF.

The chain employs TRBV24-1 and TRBJ2-3; 14 positions match TRBD2. V trimming: 9 bases; J trimming: 3 bases; junction bases outside the gene matches: 4. This CDR3 is 15 amino acids long. Germline lookup yields CDR1 KGHDR and CDR2 SFDVKD. The DNA for the CDR3 is TGTGCCACCCAGGGACTAGCGGGGGATACAGATACGCAGTATTTT. It is translated as CATQGLAGDTDTQYF.

A remark on this clone: A read error may account for a junction end that differs from germline. The gene calls are TRBV7-6 and TRBJ2-1, with 9 bases matching TRBD1. CDR1 is SGHVS, CDR2 FNYEAQ, per germline. This CDR3 is built from 16 residues. The CDR3, as DNA: TGTGCCAGCAGGTTAGAAGGAGGACAGGGGCAAAATGAGCAGTTCTTC. Translated: CASRLEGGQGQNEQFF.

The gene calls are TRBV6-5 and TRBJ1-2, with a possible D match to TRBD1 (6 bases). The CDR3 extends over 11 amino acids. V lost 7 bases to trimming and J lost 7 bases, with 10 bases between them. The germline V gene encodes CDR1 MNHEY and CDR2 SVGAGI. The CDR3 bases are TGTGCCAGCATTGGGGGGCTTGGCTACACCTTC. It yields the protein CASIGGLGYTF.

The rearrangement uses TRBV2 and TRBJ1-1; D not certain. The germline gives CDR1 SNHLY, CDR2 FYNNEI. This CDR3 has 16 amino acids. Trimming removed 1 base from V and 2 bases from J, with 14 bases in between. CDR3 sequence reads: CASSEVGMGYNTEAFF. Written as DNA, the CDR3 is TGTGCCAGCAGTGAAGTAGGGATGGGGTATAACACTGAAGCTTTCTTT.

The chain links TRBV24-1 to TRBJ2-1; unclear D gene. The germline V gene encodes CDR1 KGHDR and CDR2 SFDVKD. With 1 base removed from V and 6 bases from J, the gap between germline ends came to 3 bases. This CDR3 is built from 12 residues. CDR3 DNA sequence: TGTGCCACCAGTGATTTCCTCAATGAGCAGTTCTTC. Its translation is CATSDFLNEQFF.